The 6 T cell receptor beta chains in this list originate from one sample, sequenced in a study of blood T cell repertoires in COVID-19. The repertoire was sequenced with immunoSEQ multiplex PCR; TCRdb's copy has only in-frame clones and lacks some. The repertoire has 150,000 or so clones, 85% to 90% of them found once; the top ten carry 13%. Sample: peripheral blood. These receptors all come from a man between 18 and 35 years old with COVID-19, enrolled during active disease.

V and J are TRBV7-9 and TRBJ2-5; 11 bases match TRBD1. V was clipped by 6 bases and J by 2 bases; unmatched bases: 8. The germline CDR1 and CDR2 sequences are SEHNR and FQNEAQ (reference sequence). The CDR3 totals 16 residues. CDR3 coding DNA: TGTGCCAGCAGAAAGCCGGGACAGGGGGTTCAAGAGACCCAGTACTTC. Translated: CASRKPGQGVQETQYF.

The chain joins TRBV19 to TRBJ1-2, with 8 bases fitting TRBD1. V was clipped by 6 bases and J by 8 bases; unmatched bases: 8. This CDR3 is built from 13 residues. Germline loops: CDR1 LNHDA, CDR2 SQIVND (reference sequence). The CDR3 region is CASRMTGAGGYTF. For the CDR3, the DNA is TGTGCCAGTAGGATGACAGGGGCAGGCGGCTACACCTTC.

The chain employs TRBV12-3 or TRBV12-4 and TRBJ1-2, with 10 positions matching TRBD1. The trim removed 5 bases at V and 8 bases at J, leaving 5 bases unmatched. The CDR3 length is 13 residues. In nucleotides, the CDR3 is TGTGCCAGCAGTGCCGGGACAGGGGTCGGCTACACCTTC. As protein: CASSAGTGVGYTF.

This sequence joins TRBV25-1 and TRBJ1-2; the match to TRBD1 covers 9 bases. V shed 4 bases, J shed 1 base, and the junction held 13 bases outside the gene matches. The germline V gene encodes CDR1 MGHDK and CDR2 SYGVNS. The CDR3 extends over 18 amino acids. The CDR3 protein is CASSVWDTGGNNNYGYTF. The CDR3 DNA reads TGTGCCAGCAGTGTCTGGGACACAGGGGGCAATAATAACTATGGCTACACCTTC.

This clone showed up just once. The chain links TRBV18 to TRBJ1-3, with TRBD1 as a possible D gene (5 bases). This CDR3 contains 13 residues. CDR1 is KGHSH and CDR2 is LQKENI in the germline V gene. Trimming shortened V by 0 bases and J by 6 bases, and 6 bases separated the two germline ends. CDR3 in amino acids: CASSPPTVNTIYF. DNA for the CDR3: TGTGCCAGCTCACCACCGACAGTAAACACCATATATTTT. The variable domain in full, with the rest retrieved from reference TRBV18 and TRBJ1-3, is NAGVMQNPRHLVRRRGQEARLRCSPMKGHSHVYWYRQLPEEGLKFMVYLQKENIIDESGMPKERFSAEFPKEGPSILRIQQVVRGDSAAYFCASSPPTVNTIYFGEGSWLTVV.

This rearrangement joins TRBV13 to TRBJ1-4; 7 bases agree with TRBD1. Trimming removed 5 bases from V and 4 bases from J; junction bases left unmatched: 4. The CDR3 sequence is 14 residues long. Per the germline V gene, CDR1 is PRHDT and CDR2 is FYEKMQ (reference sequence). The CDR3, as DNA: TGTGCCAGCAGCCAGGGACAGTATAATGAAAAACTGTTTTTT. It yields the protein CASSQGQYNEKLFF.